The 5 T cell receptor beta chains given below trace back to one sample, sequenced in a study of cytomegalovirus exposure and HLA in healthy donors. PCR amplification relied on 60 Vbeta primers (plus 13 Jbeta primers). Some clones are missing from TCRdb's copy, which holds only in-frame ones; the method was immunoSEQ multiplex PCR. The sample contains about 190,000 clones, around 75% of which appear only once. Sample: PBMCs. All receptors derive from a woman in her thirties in good health and CMV-seronegative.

This clone turned up a few times. V is TRBV28 and J is TRBJ1-4; D not certain. The CDR3 sequence is 14 residues long. In germline, CDR1 is MDHEN, CDR2 SYDVKM. With 5 bases removed from V and 5 bases from J, the gap between germline ends came to 12 bases. For the CDR3, the DNA is TGTGCCAGCAGTCACGGTAGCGTCAATGAAAAACTGTTTTTT. Residues: CASSHGSVNEKLFF.

A word on this clone: An end of the junction differs from the germline gene, which may be a read error. CDR3 sequence: CSSSRQGYEQYF. The CDR3 DNA is TGTTCCAGCAGCCGACAAGGATACGAGCAGTACTTC. The V gene is TRBV7-9, the J gene TRBJ2-7, with unresolved D. CDR1 is SEHNR and CDR2 is FQNEAQ in the germline V gene (reference sequence). This CDR3 spans 12 amino acids. The full variable domain, completed using reference TRBV7-9 and TRBJ2-7, is DTGVSQNPRHKITKRGQNVTFRCDPISEHNRLYWYRQTLGQGPEFLTYFQNEAQLEKSRLLSDRFSAERPKGSFSTLEIQRTEQGDSAMYLCSSSRQGYEQYFGPGTRLTVT.

DNA for the CDR3: TGTGCCAGCAGCCCCGCCGGGACCAAAAACATTCAGTACTTC. It yields the protein CASSPAGTKNIQYF. This sequence joins TRBV11-2 and TRBJ2-4; tentative D call: TRBD2 (5 bases). The CDR3 loop spans 14 amino acids. Trimming stripped 5 bases from V and 2 bases from J, with 10 bases between. Germline CDR1 SGHAT, CDR2 FQNNGV.

This chain links TRBV5-1 with TRBJ2-7; 8 nucleotides align to TRBD2. Germline CDR1 SGHRS, CDR2 YFSETQ. Trimming took 0 bases from V and 3 from J; bases not matched to a gene: 8. The CDR3 extends over 16 amino acids. In nucleotides, the CDR3 is TGCGCCAGCAGCTTGGATTGGGCCAGCGGGAGCTACGAGCAGTACTTC. Protein: CASSLDWASGSYEQYF.

The rearrangement joins TRBV7-9 to TRBJ1-2; D is ambiguous. V was shortened by 3 bases and J by 1 base, with 3 bases between the two germline ends. Per germline, CDR1 SEHNR and CDR2 FQNEAQ (reference sequence). This CDR3 region has 12 residues. CDR3 in DNA: TGTGCCAGCAGCTTCCTTAACTATGGCTACACCTTC. Protein product: CASSFLNYGYTF.